A selection of T cell receptor beta chains follows, all from one sample in a study of blood T cell repertoires in COVID-19. TCRdb keeps only in-frame clones here, not all; method: immunoSEQ multiplex PCR. This table holds roughly 220,000 clones, roughly 82% found once. Input material: peripheral blood. The origin of the receptors is a woman aged 40 to 50 who had recovered from COVID-19. Both conserved end residues are trimmed from each CDR3. Each record gives: V gene, clone size, J gene, CDR3 protein. Size is omitted from some rows. Given values are once, few, many or a class for expanded clones.

>TRBV21-1|NA|TRBJ1-1
ASSYPGVGEAF
>TRBV29-1|few|TRBJ1-5
SVGDGNQPQH
>TRBV19|few|TRBJ2-2
ASTGRPQNTGELF
>TRBV6-2/TRBV6-3|NA|TRBJ2-2
ASSFTSGGSTGELF
>TRBV7-2|NA|TRBJ2-7
ASSTSGGAEEQY
>TRBV24-1|NA|TRBJ2-7
ATSDGQGSYEQY
>TRBV6-1|NA|TRBJ2-1
ASSEEAGGSYNEQF
>TRBV27|NA|TRBJ1-6
ASSPGQVDSPLH
>TRBV30|NA|TRBJ2-3
AWRLSGVVQY
>TRBV5-8|NA|TRBJ2-5
ASSLDADQETQY
>TRBV7-9|NA|TRBJ2-7
ASSSRGAPYEQY
>TRBV29-1|NA|TRBJ2-1
SVVGGGMDNEQF
>TRBV7-2|few|TRBJ1-6
ASSTTGGDSPLH
>TRBV24-1|NA|TRBJ2-3
ATSAPQGGSTDTQY
>TRBV5-1|NA|TRBJ2-7
ASANRGPSEQY
>TRBV6-5|NA|TRBJ2-2
ASSYRFDSPGELF
>TRBV19|NA|TRBJ2-1
ASSAGPSYNEQF
>TRBV16|few|TRBJ1-2
ASRQQGVYGYT
>TRBV28|NA|TRBJ2-5
ASSSWASGGQETQY
>TRBV7-8|NA|TRBJ2-5
ASSLAQGGIETQY
>TRBV11-3|NA|TRBJ2-7
ASSLQTSGGAYEQY
>TRBV30|NA|TRBJ1-1
AWMGTVFTEAF
>TRBV6-6|NA|TRBJ1-1
ASIQGNTEAF
>TRBV19|NA|TRBJ1-3
ASSMGPGTGNTIY
>TRBV24-1|NA|TRBJ2-3
ATSDARTYTDTQY
>TRBV6-2/TRBV6-3|NA|TRBJ2-7
ASSSQDLGNRALSYEQY
>TRBV5-1|once|TRBJ1-2
ASSVHTANYGYT
>TRBV2|NA|TRBJ1-2
ASSYRVDYGYT
>TRBV27|once|TRBJ1-2
ASRRSGTNYGYT
>TRBV6-6|NA|TRBJ1-5
ASSPQEPNQYSNQPQH
>TRBV15|NA|TRBJ1-1
ATSRLQGTTEAF
>TRBV3-1/TRBV3-2|NA|TRBJ2-1
ASSPVLAAGLPDQF
>TRBV6-5|NA|TRBJ2-7
ASRKRQGGEQY
>TRBV5-1|NA|TRBJ1-2
ASSLDVSAYGYT
>TRBV3-1/TRBV3-2|NA|TRBJ2-7
ASSRTSGVYEQY